Listed below are T cell receptor beta chains from one sample, sequenced in a study of T-cell reconstitution after alpha-beta-depleted transplantation in children. TCRdb processed the PCR reads anew with MiXCR; each CDR3 protein has one entry. The table lists about 440,000 distinct CDR3 sequences, about 45% of them singletons. Material: PBMCs, obtained before TCRalphabeta/CD19-depleted stem cell transplant. The receptor source for this set is a girl aged 2-10 years with aplastic anemia, due to receive a stem cell transplant. CDR3s include the opening cysteine and the closing phenylalanine or tryptophan.

v_call cdr3_aa
TRBV20-1 CSARVGTQGTQPQHF
TRBV5-5 CASSSSRSSSYNSPLHF
TRBV20-1 CSAIVTSTNEQFF
TRBV28 CASGGDSFHGETQYF
TRBV6-5 CASSYGGSIQETQYF
TRBV5-8 CASSLLIWGNYGYTF
TRBV6-5 CASSYYGNRGEQYF
TRBV7-2 CASSLEQGAHYGYTF
TRBV4-1 CASSQIIGTSGSNEQFF
TRBV7-6 CASSPTRDGMTDTQYF
TRBV9 CASSAGGGGSGEQYF
TRBV7-9 CASSQGQGMREQYF
TRBV28 CASSLGHNNQPQHF
TRBV12-3/TRBV12-4 CASSRTHEQYF
TRBV20-1 CSVGVGGLTGELFF
TRBV29-1 CSVLPAGQETQYF
TRBV10-3 CAISELSRDNQYF
TRBV7-3 CASSLNPAKNTEAFF
TRBV13 CASSLGASGSSGELFF
TRBV15 CATSSDAVDRPYEPQHF
TRBV20-1 CSAGPVRPGANEQFF
TRBV5-1 CASSLERGSAEAFF
TRBV9 CASSGGGTASNEKLFF
TRBV10-3 CAISAGGEQFF
TRBV5-1 CASSLNRADNSPLHF
TRBV12-3/TRBV12-4 CASSLAYEPYF
TRBV5-1 CASRGYGESEQYF
TRBV5-1 CASSLIREGNYEQYF
TRBV5-5 CASSLSRAFSGETQYF
TRBV20-1 CSATRQGAQPQHF
TRBV6-5 CASRPGTSGGYEQYF
TRBV20-1 CSARGGSANEKLFF
TRBV28 CASSNPGRVLAATSTDTQYF
TRBV30 CAWSAWGLNTEAFF